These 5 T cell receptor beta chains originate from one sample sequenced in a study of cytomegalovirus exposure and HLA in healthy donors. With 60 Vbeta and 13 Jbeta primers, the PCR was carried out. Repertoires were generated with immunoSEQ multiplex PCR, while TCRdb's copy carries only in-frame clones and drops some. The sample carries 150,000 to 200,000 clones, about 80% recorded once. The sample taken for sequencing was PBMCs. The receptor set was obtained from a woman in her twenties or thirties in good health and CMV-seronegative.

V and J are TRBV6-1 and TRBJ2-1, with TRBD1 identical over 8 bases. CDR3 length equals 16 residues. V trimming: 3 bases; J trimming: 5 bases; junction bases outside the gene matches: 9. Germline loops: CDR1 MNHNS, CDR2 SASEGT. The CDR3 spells CASSDKIGTGHNEQFF. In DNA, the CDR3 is TGTGCCAGCAGTGACAAGATCGGGACAGGTCACAATGAGCAGTTCTTC.

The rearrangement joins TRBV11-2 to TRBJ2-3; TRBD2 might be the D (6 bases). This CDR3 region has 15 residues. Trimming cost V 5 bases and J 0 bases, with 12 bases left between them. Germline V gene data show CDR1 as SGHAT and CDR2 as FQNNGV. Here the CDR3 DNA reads TGTGCCAGCAGCACGCGGACTAAAAGCACAGATACGCAGTATTTT. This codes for CASSTRTKSTDTQYF. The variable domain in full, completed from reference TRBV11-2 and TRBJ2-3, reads EAGVAQSPRYKIIEKRQSVAFWCNPISGHATLYWYQQILGQGPKLLIQFQNNGVVDDSQLPKDRFSAERLKGVDSTLKIQPAKLEDSAVYLCASSTRTKSTDTQYFGPGTRLTVL.

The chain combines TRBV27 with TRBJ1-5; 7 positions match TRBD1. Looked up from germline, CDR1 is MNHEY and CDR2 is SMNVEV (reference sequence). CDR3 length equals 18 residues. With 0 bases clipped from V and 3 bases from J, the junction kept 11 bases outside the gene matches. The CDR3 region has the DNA TGTGCCAGCAGTTTATCAGGGGACAGTGGCTGGGACAATCAGCCCCAGCATTTT. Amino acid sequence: CASSLSGDSGWDNQPQHF.

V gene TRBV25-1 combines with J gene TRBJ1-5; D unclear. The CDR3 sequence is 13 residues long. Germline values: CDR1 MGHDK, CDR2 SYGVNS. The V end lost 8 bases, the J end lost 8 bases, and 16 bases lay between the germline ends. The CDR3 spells CASQRLADEPQHF. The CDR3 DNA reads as TGTGCCAGCCAACGCTTAGCGGATGAGCCCCAGCATTTT. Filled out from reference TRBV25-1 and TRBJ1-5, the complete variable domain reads EADIYQTPRYLVIGTGKKITLECSQTMGHDKMYWYQQDPGMELHLIHYSYGVNSTEKGDLSSESTVSRIRTEHFPLTLESARPSHTSQYLCASQRLADEPQHFGDGTRLSIL.

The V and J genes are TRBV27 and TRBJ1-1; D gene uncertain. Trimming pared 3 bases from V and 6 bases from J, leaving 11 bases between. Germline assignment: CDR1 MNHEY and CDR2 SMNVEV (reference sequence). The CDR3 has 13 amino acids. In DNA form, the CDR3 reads TGTGCCAGCAGTTTGCATGAGCCACCTGAAGCTTTCTTT. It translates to CASSLHEPPEAFF.